The entry that follows covers one TCR beta chain sequence. Its antigen is as yet unknown. This sample was included in a study of Ad26.COV2.S vaccination and SARS-CoV-2 variants. Study context: By the intramuscular route, Ad26.COV2.S was given once, or twice 56 days apart.

The germline CDR1 and CDR2 sequences are MDHEN and SYDVKM. The CDR3 length is 12 residues. With 6 bases removed from V and 4 bases from J, the gap between germline ends came to 9 bases. Overall study results and limits: Analytic work on TCR breadth and depth might have understated the full extent of total T cell responses. Higher spike-specific TCR breadth was found in vaccine recipients than in placebo recipients.

As to treatment: roughly 18 received Ad26.COV2.S at low or high dose, single or two shots; about five received placebo; per-sample allocation not given. Day 63 after the first injection of vaccine or placebo was the sampling time. Only in-frame clones appear in the TCRdb table, and some are missing; sequencing was by immunoSEQ multiplex PCR. The table includes 410,000 or so clones, around 92% detected once. The clonotype comes from a person between 18 and 65 years old who received the Ad26.COV2.S COVID-19 vaccine or a placebo. The sequences come from peripheral blood, collected in a trial of Ad26.COV2.S vaccine versus placebo. The chain links TRBV28 to TRBJ1-1, with D perhaps matching TRBD1 (6 bases). As DNA, the CDR3 is TGTGCCAGCAGACGGGGGGCCACTGAAGCTTTCTTT. It specifies CASRRGATEAFF.